Below are 9 T cell receptor beta chains sequenced from a single sample in a study of blood T cell repertoires in COVID-19. The assay was immunoSEQ multiplex PCR, and TCRdb's table has in-frame clones only and misses some. Here the sample spans approximately 160,000 clones, around 81% being singletons. Sequencing used PBMCs or T cells enriched from blood (not recorded which). Receptors originate from a man aged 35 to 55 who had recovered from COVID-19.

The chain carries TRBV3-1 (or the pseudogene TRBV3-2) and TRBJ1-2, with TRBD1 as a possible D gene (6 bases). Trimming removed 4 bases at V and 2 bases at J, with 17 bases between. The CDR3 runs to 16 residues. Per germline, CDR1 LGHDT and CDR2 YNNKEL (reference sequence). For the CDR3, the DNA is TGTGCCAGCAGCCCCCAGCTCCGCACAGGGAACTATGGCTACACCTTC. Translated: CASSPQLRTGNYGYTF.

This chain uses TRBV5-8 with TRBJ2-5; TRBD2 aligns across 10 bases. V was pared by 4 bases and J by 5 bases, with 14 bases of the junction left unmatched. Per the germline V gene, CDR1 is SGHTS and CDR2 is YDEGEE. This CDR3 region has 17 residues. The CDR3 reads CASSVGASGGRAETQYF. The CDR3 DNA follows: TGTGCCAGCAGCGTGGGGGCTAGCGGGGGCCGCGCGGAGACCCAGTACTTC.

This clone showed up just once. The rearrangement uses TRBV7-9 and TRBJ1-4; D is unresolved. Trimming stripped 1 base from V and 7 bases from J, with 10 bases between. CDR1 SEHNR and CDR2 FQNEAQ come from the germline V gene (reference sequence). The CDR3 is 14 amino acids. In DNA, the CDR3 is TGTGCCAGCAGCTTAGGGGGAGGTCCTGAAAAACTGTTTTTT. As protein: CASSLGGGPEKLFF.

The chain couples TRBV29-1 to TRBJ1-2, with D maybe TRBD1 (5 bases). The CDR3 covers 12 residues. Trimming took off 7 bases at V and 5 bases at J, with 14 bases between the two ends. Germline-derived CDR1 and CDR2 are SQVTM and ANQGSEA. The CDR3 here is CSAFGHLYGYTF. CDR3 nucleotide sequence: TGCAGCGCCTTCGGACATTTATATGGCTACACCTTC.

The CDR3 loop is CASSPGTGGYGNTIYF. In DNA, the CDR3 is TGTGCCAGCAGTCCCGGGACAGGGGGCTACGGAAACACCATATATTTT. The J gene is TRBJ1-3, the V gene TRBV13, with 12 bases fitting TRBD1. J was trimmed by 4 bases and V by 6 bases; bases with no gene match: 7. CDR3 length equals 16 residues. Germline V CDR1 and CDR2: PRHDT, FYEKMQ (reference sequence).

This chain uses TRBV6-1 with TRBJ1-1; the D gene is possibly TRBD1 (6 bases). Trimming shortened V by 2 bases and J by 5 bases, and 12 bases separated the two germline ends. There are 14 residues in the CDR3. The V gene's germline CDR1 is MNHNS and CDR2 SASEGT. Here the CDR3 reads CASSEKGGRTEAFF. DNA of the CDR3: TGTGCCAGCAGTGAAAAAGGGGGTCGGACTGAAGCTTTCTTT.

This clone is deemed medium-sized. This rearrangement joins TRBV10-1 to TRBJ2-7; 9 nucleotides line up with TRBD2. V lost 11 bases and J lost 6; bases outside the gene matches: 14. This CDR3 contains 14 residues. Germline assignment: CDR1 WNHNN and CDR2 SYGVQD (reference sequence). In DNA form, the CDR3 reads TGCGCCGTCCACCCGGCTAGCGGGGAGGTCGAGCAGTACGTC. Its protein product is CAVHPASGEVEQYV.

The V gene is TRBV5-1, the J gene TRBJ2-5, with 7 bases lining up with TRBD2. V lost 3 bases and J lost 2; bases outside the gene matches: 4. Germline values: CDR1 SGHRS, CDR2 YFSETQ. The CDR3 length is 14 residues. CDR3 coding DNA: TGCGCCAGCAGCTCGGGGCGGGGGCAAGAGACCCAGTACTTC. It translates to CASSSGRGQETQYF.

The rearrangement uses TRBV18 and TRBJ1-1; D perhaps matches TRBD1 (5 bases). CDR3 size: 15 residues. Trimming stripped 2 bases from V and 3 bases from J, with 13 bases between. Germline loops: CDR1 KGHSH, CDR2 LQKENI. The CDR3 protein is CASSPGRERDTEAFF. CDR3 nucleotides: TGTGCCAGCTCACCAGGCAGGGAAAGGGACACTGAAGCTTTCTTT.